The clone carrying this T cell receptor (beta chain) was counted a few times. This entry is derived from a study of blood T cell repertoires in COVID-19. The table came from immunoSEQ multiplex PCR; TCRdb's copy has only in-frame clones and leaves some out. Among about 410,000 clones listed, around 91% were seen once. This CDR3 has 14 residues. V was pared by 4 bases and J by 2 bases, with 12 bases between. Germline V gene sequence: CDR1 SGHNT, CDR2 YYREEE (reference sequence). This chain links TRBV5-4 with TRBJ1-2, with D perhaps matching TRBD1 (6 bases). The sequence was obtained from a woman aged 40 to 50 with COVID-19, enrolled during active disease. The sequenced material came from peripheral blood. CDR3 region: CASSGGQRNYGYTF. Here the CDR3 DNA reads TGTGCCAGCAGCGGTGGACAGCGAAACTATGGCTACACCTTC.